The rows below give T cell receptor beta chains drawn from one sample of a study of long-term antiretroviral therapy in people with HIV. Measured with immunoSEQ multiplex PCR; TCRdb has only the in-frame clones, and not every one. The table has about 27,000 clones, 65% to 80% seen once. Sequencing was performed on unsorted PBMCs, taken 0.5 years after starting antiretroviral therapy. The source is a woman aged 35 to 49 with HIV. The CDR3 runs from the conserved cysteine through the conserved F or W. A D gene is named only where the DNA matches it firmly.

V gene,D gene,CDR3 protein
TRBV18,TRBD1,CASSPSTGSDTIYF
TRBV6-6,TRBD1,CASSQDPGQGQPQHF
TRBV20-1,TRBD1,CSANTGAAFF
TRBV9,TRBD2,CASSVGLAGTQYF
TRBV7-8,.,CASSFRGEADTQYF
TRBV2,.,CASSDWRGQETQYF
TRBV7-9,TRBD2,CASSLGTSGSTDTQYF
TRBV19,.,CASKNRDGTEAFF
TRBV18,.,CASSPPGAGNTIYF
TRBV7-2,TRBD1,CASSLVTGGAHRTEAFF
TRBV9,.,CASSLPENRGTQYF
TRBV11-2,TRBD1,CASRQGGVNTIYF
TRBV11-2,TRBD2,CASSPRARGSQKGTGELFF
TRBV5-4,.,CASSDRRSGAGELFF
TRBV7-8,.,CASSSSGTRQETQYF
TRBV6-1,.,CASSNNRDQGGYTF
TRBV18,.,CASSQKGGLNSPLHF
TRBV6-5,.,CASSQSSGVNYGYTF
TRBV5-1,.,CASSLVGSDYEQYF
TRBV5-4,TRBD1,CASSPGQGWNEQFF
TRBV2,TRBD2,CASSEARTSSLDTQYF
TRBV6-1,TRBD1,CASKGATVTEAFF
TRBV13,TRBD1,CASSPDRGPTRGYTF
TRBV7-9,.,CASSLMGPNTEAFF
TRBV19,.,CASSGGGSSEKLFF
TRBV6-6,.,CASSYGGGEKREKLFF
TRBV5-4,TRBD1,CASSGIQGGAGYTF
TRBV18,TRBD1,CASSPGTGSYEQYF
TRBV19,.,CASSTQGGNQPQHF
TRBV5-6,.,CASSSISSNYGYTF
TRBV28,.,CASRPRGRFFSGNTIYF
TRBV7-3,TRBD2,CASSLSGGASYNEQFF
TRBV30,TRBD1,CAWSGATPGGLNYGYTF
TRBV21-1,.,CASSKLGRQGVSWNNSPLHF
TRBV9,.,CASSVGLRNVDEQFF
TRBV10-3,TRBD1,CAIRSDRGPDFSNQPQHF
TRBV7-2,.,CASSRRQEETQYF
TRBV2,.,CASSELLEKLFF
TRBV11-2,.,CASSSLSSNQPQHF
TRBV4-3,.,CASSQRTEEAFF
TRBV4-2,TRBD2,CASSLWLAGGYTHEQYF
TRBV5-4,.,CASSLAGPTISGNTIYF
TRBV7-2,.,CASSGSRGGEQFF
TRBV4-2,TRBD1,CASSQDGQGVGDTEAFF
TRBV7-6,TRBD1,CASSSGGNYYNSPLHF
TRBV11-2,.,CASSRSGRGPQETQYF
TRBV10-1,.,CASPAGDRKETQYF
TRBV4-2,TRBD1,CASSQDMGQGPYGYTF
TRBV11-1,.,CASSSGSWGTEAFF
TRBV18,TRBD2,CASSPASGGANSYEQYF
TRBV19,TRBD1,CASYYRDRSNYGYTF
TRBV7-9,.,CASSPWGGNTEAFF
TRBV11-3,.,CASSLGMNTEAFF